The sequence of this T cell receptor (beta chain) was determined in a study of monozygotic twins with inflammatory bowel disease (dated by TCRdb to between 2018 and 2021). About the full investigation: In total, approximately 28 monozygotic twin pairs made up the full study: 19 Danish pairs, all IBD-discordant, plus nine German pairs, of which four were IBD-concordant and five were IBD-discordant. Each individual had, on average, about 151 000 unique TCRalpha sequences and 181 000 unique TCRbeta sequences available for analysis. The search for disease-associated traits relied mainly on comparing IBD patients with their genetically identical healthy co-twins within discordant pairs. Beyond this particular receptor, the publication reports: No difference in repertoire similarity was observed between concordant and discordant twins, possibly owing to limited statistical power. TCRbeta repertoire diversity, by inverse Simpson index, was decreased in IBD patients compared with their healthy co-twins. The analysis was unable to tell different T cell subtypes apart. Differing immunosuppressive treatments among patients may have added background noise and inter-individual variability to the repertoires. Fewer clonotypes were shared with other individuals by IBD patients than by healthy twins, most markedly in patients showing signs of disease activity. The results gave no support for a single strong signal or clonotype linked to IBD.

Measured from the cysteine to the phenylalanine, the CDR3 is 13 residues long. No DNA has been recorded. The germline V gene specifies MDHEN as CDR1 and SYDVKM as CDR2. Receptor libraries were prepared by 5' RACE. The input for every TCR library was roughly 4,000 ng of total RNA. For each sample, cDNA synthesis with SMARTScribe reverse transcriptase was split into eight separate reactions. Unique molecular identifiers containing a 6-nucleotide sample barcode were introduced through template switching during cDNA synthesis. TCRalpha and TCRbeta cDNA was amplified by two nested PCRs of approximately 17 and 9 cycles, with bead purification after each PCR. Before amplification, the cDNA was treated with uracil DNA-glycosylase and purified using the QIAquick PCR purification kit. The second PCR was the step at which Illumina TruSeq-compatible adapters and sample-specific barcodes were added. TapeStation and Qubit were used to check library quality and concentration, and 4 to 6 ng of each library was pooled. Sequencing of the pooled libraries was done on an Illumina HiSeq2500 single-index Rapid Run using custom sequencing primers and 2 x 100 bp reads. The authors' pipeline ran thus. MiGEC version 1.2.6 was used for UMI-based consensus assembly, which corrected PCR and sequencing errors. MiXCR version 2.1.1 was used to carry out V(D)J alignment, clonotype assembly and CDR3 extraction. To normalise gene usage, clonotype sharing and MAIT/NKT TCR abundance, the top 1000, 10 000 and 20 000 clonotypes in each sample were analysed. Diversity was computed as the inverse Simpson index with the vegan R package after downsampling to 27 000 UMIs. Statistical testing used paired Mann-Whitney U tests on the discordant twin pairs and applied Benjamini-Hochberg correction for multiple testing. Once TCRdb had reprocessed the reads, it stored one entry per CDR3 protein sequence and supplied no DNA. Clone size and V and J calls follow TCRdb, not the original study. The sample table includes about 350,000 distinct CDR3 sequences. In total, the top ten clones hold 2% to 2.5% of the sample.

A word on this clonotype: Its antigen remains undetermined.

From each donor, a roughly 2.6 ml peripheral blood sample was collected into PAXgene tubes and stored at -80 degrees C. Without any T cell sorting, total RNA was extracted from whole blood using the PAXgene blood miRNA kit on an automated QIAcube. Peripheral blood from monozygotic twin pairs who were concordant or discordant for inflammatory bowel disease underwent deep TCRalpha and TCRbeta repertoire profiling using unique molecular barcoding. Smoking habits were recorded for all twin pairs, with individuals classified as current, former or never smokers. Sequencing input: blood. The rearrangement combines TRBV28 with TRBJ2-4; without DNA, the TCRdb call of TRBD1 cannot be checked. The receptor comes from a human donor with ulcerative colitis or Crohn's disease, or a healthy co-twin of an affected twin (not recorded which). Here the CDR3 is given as CASSKNRVDIQYF.